Listed below are T cell receptor beta chains from one sample, sequenced in a study of T cell responses to AZD1222 COVID-19 vaccine. Assay used: immunoSEQ multiplex PCR; TCRdb lists only in-frame clones, some missing. The repertoire has tens of thousands of clones, 75% to 85% of them found once; the top ten carry around 5%. The sequences come from peripheral blood, collected on day 0 of AZD1222 vaccination. The receptors shown here come from an adult in good health. Both conserved end residues are part of each CDR3. D genes are given only for firm matches. Only some rows state a clone size, as once, few, many or a class for expanded clones.

d_gene,v_gene,j_gene,abundance,CDR3aa,CDR3nt
.,TRBV11-3,TRBJ1-1,.,CASSPSLGEAFF,TGTGCCAGCAGCCCCTCCCTGGGGGAAGCTTTCTTT
.,TRBV29-1,TRBJ1-2,.,CSVDYSFNYGYTF,TGCAGCGTTGACTACAGCTTTAACTATGGCTACACCTTC
.,TRBV5-5,TRBJ1-3,.,CASSFEGNSGNTIYF,TGTGCCAGCAGCTTTGAGGGGAACTCTGGAAACACCATATATTTT
TRBD1,TRBV2,TRBJ1-1,.,CASSEGPGGKDTEAFF,TGTGCCAGCAGTGAAGGGCCAGGGGGCAAGGACACTGAAGCTTTCTTT
.,TRBV25-1,TRBJ2-7,few,CASRRGGTYEQYF,TGTGCCAGCAGAAGGGGTGGGACGTACGAGCAGTACTTC
.,TRBV18,TRBJ2-1,.,CASSPGPGEQFF,TGTGCCAGCTCACCGGGCCCTGGTGAGCAGTTCTTC
TRBD2,TRBV5-1,TRBJ2-3,.,CASSINSGGASDTQYF,TGCGCCAGCAGCATCAATAGCGGGGGGGCCAGTGATACGCAGTATTTT
.,TRBV7-2,TRBJ2-5,.,CASSLVLGTQYF,TGTGCCAGCAGCTTAGTTTTGGGAACCCAGTACTTC
TRBD1,TRBV7-9,TRBJ1-2,few,CASSSRQGSYTF,TGTGCCAGCAGCTCAAGACAGGGAAGCTACACCTTC
.,TRBV7-8,TRBJ1-1,.,CASSGRGPLGTEAFF,TGTGCCAGCAGCGGGCGGGGCCCCCTAGGGACTGAAGCTTTCTTT
.,TRBV7-5,TRBJ1-2,.,CARSQYLRGVGWSGYTF,TGTGCCAGAAGCCAGTATCTTAGGGGGGTGGGTTGGAGTGGCTACACCTTC
TRBD1,TRBV29-1,TRBJ1-4,.,CSVRATGAGNEKLFF,TGCAGCGTGCGCGCTACAGGGGCGGGTAATGAAAAACTGTTTTTT
TRBD2,TRBV20-1,TRBJ2-2,.,CSASSGYTGELFF,TGCAGTGCTAGTAGCGGGTACACCGGGGAGCTGTTTTTT
.,TRBV12-5,TRBJ2-5,.,CASGLVGGTEQETQYF,TGTGCTAGTGGTTTGGTGGGAGGGACAGAACAAGAGACCCAGTACTTC
.,TRBV9,TRBJ2-1,.,CASSPGVRGTYNEQFF,TGTGCCAGCAGCCCTGGGGTGAGGGGGACCTACAATGAGCAGTTCTTC
.,TRBV7-9,TRBJ2-1,.,CASILGTSGGLYNEQFF,.
.,TRBV5-1,TRBJ2-1,.,CASSPYRGGGNNEQFF,TGCGCCAGCAGCCCCTACAGGGGGGGAGGTAACAATGAGCAGTTCTTC
.,TRBV6-6,TRBJ2-1,.,CASSQQGAPYNEQFF,TGTGCCAGCAGTCAACAAGGGGCCCCCTACAATGAGCAGTTCTTC
.,TRBV11-3,TRBJ2-1,.,CASSSVAEGLSYNEQFF,TGTGCCAGCAGCTCCGTAGCGGAGGGCCTTTCCTACAATGAGCAGTTCTTC
.,TRBV9,TRBJ2-2,once,CASSPFETPNTGELFF,TGTGCCAGCAGCCCTTTCGAGACACCTAACACCGGGGAGCTGTTTTTT
.,TRBV11-2,TRBJ2-3,.,CASSFTSPSTDTQYF,TGTGCCAGCAGCTTTACGTCGCCTAGCACAGATACGCAGTATTTT
.,TRBV28,TRBJ2-7,.,CASSSPRYLSPEQYF,TGTGCCAGCAGTTCCCCGAGGTACCTCTCCCCCGAGCAGTACTTC
.,TRBV25-1,TRBJ2-5,once,CASSRTSRETQYF,TGTGCCAGCAGTCGCACTAGTAGAGAGACCCAGTACTTC
TRBD2,TRBV4-3,TRBJ2-7,few,CASSHARAGGEQYF,TGCGCCAGCAGCCATGCCCGGGCGGGGGGTGAGCAGTACTTC
TRBD1,TRBV5-6,TRBJ2-5,.,CASSPEIRGETQYF,TGTGCCAGCAGCCCGGAAATCAGGGGGGAGACCCAGTACTTC
.,TRBV11-2,TRBJ2-7,few,CASSSDNYEQYF,TGTGCCAGCAGCTCGGACAACTACGAGCAGTACTTC
.,TRBV7-2,TRBJ1-2,.,CASSLDKGRNYGYTF,TGTGCCAGCAGCTTAGACAAGGGAAGGAACTATGGCTACACCTTC
.,TRBV24-1,TRBJ1-3,.,CATAPGWDSGNTIYF,TGTGCCACCGCGCCAGGTTGGGATTCTGGAAACACCATATATTTT
TRBD1,TRBV4-1,TRBJ1-5,.,CASSTWTGGGQPQHF,TGCGCCAGCAGCACGTGGACAGGGGGCGGTCAGCCCCAGCATTTT
.,TRBV29-1,TRBJ1-1,medium-sized,CSVTRTAGLNTEAFF,TGCAGCGTAACTCGGACAGCTGGGTTGAACACTGAAGCTTTCTTT
TRBD2,TRBV7-8,TRBJ2-1,.,CASSLRSGGSYNEQFF,TGTGCCAGCAGCTTAAGGAGCGGGGGCTCCTACAATGAGCAGTTCTTC
.,TRBV6-5,TRBJ1-1,.,CASSLQGPHTEAFF,TGTGCCAGCAGTTTACAGGGCCCACACACTGAAGCTTTCTTT
TRBD1,TRBV28,TRBJ2-7,few,CASRTGQGNYEQYF,TGTGCCAGCAGGACGGGACAGGGGAACTACGAGCAGTACTTC
.,TRBV10-3,TRBJ2-7,.,CAIGLTSLNEQYF,TGTGCCATCGGCCTTACAAGTCTCAACGAGCAGTACTTC
TRBD1,TRBV9,TRBJ1-6,.,CASSARDRNSPLHF,TGTGCCAGCAGCGCACGGGACAGAAATTCACCCCTCCACTTT
.,TRBV6-6,TRBJ1-2,.,CASSSQGSYYGYTF,TGTGCCAGCAGTTCTCAAGGTAGCTACTATGGCTACACCTTC
.,TRBV7-8,TRBJ1-3,.,CASSTRLPGNTIYF,TGTGCCAGCAGCACCCGCCTCCCTGGAAACACCATATATTTT
.,TRBV7-9,TRBJ1-2,few,CASSLVVSRDGYTF,TGTGCCAGCAGCTTAGTGGTATCCCGGGATGGCTACACCTTC
.,TRBV6-2/TRBV6-3,TRBJ2-2,once,CASSYSMPPGPMTWELFF,TGTGCCAGCAGTTACTCGATGCCCCCGGGGCCTATGACCTGGGAGCTGTTTTTT
.,TRBV19,TRBJ1-2,.,CASSIIGQSELYGYTF,TGTGCCAGTAGTATAATCGGACAGTCGGAACTCTATGGCTACACCTTC
.,TRBV6-2/TRBV6-3,TRBJ2-7,.,CASSQHGEQYF,TGTGCCAGCAGCCAACATGGCGAGCAGTACTTC
TRBD2,TRBV5-3,TRBJ2-7,.,CARSLSPTSGGPLREQYF,TGTGCCAGAAGCTTGTCCCCCACTAGCGGGGGGCCTCTACGAGAGCAGTACTTC
.,TRBV10-1,TRBJ2-7,.,CALQSPLLPFWNEQYF,TGCGCCCTTCAAAGTCCCCTTCTCCCATTTTGGAACGAGCAGTACTTC
.,TRBV12-3/TRBV12-4,TRBJ1-1,.,CASARGWNTEAFF,TGTGCCAGCGCCCGTGGGTGGAACACTGAAGCTTTCTTT
.,TRBV6-1,TRBJ1-1,.,CASSEKGRWNTEAFF,TGTGCCAGCAGTGAAAAGGGACGGTGGAACACTGAAGCTTTCTTT